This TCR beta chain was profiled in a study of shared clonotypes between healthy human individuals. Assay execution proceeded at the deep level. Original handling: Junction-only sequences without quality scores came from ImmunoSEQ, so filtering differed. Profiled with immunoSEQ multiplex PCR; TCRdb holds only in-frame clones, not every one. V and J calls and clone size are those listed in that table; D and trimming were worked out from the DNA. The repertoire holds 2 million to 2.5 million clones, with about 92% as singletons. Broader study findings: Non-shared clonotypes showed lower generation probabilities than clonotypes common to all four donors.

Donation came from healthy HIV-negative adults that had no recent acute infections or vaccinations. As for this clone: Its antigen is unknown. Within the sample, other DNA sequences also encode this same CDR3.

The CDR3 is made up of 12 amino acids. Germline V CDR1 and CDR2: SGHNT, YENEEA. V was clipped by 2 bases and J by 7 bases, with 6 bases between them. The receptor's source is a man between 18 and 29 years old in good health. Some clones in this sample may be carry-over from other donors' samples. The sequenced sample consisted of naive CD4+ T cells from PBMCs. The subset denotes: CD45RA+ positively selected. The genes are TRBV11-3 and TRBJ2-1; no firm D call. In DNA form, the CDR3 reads TGTGCCAGCAGCTTATCCAGGAATGAGCAGTTCTTC. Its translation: CASSLSRNEQFF.